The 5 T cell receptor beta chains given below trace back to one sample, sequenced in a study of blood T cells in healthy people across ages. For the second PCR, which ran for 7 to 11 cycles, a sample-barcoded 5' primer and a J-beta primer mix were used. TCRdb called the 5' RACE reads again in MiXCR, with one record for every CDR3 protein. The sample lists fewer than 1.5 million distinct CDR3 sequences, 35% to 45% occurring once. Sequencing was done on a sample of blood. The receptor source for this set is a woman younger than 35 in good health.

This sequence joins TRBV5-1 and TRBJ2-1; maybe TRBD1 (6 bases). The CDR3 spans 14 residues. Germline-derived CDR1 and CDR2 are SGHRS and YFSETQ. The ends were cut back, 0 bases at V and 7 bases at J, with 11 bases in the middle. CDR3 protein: CASSLDRVENEQFF. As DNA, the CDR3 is TGCGCCAGCAGCTTGGACAGGGTCGAGAATGAGCAGTTCTTC.

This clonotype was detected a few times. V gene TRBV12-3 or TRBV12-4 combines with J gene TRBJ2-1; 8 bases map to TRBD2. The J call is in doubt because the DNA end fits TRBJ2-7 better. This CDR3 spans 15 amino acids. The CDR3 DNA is TGTGCCAGCAGTATCGGGACTAGTGGGTACAATGAGCAGTACTTC. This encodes CASSIGTSGYNEQYF.

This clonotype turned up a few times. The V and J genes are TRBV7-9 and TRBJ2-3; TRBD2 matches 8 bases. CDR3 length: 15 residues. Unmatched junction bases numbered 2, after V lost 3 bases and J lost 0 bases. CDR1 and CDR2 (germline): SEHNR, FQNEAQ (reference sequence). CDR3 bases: TGTGCCAGCAGCTTCCCTAGCGGGAGCACAGATACGCAGTATTTT. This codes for CASSFPSGSTDTQYF. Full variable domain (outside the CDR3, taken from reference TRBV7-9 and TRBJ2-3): DTGVSQNPRHKITKRGQNVTFRCDPISEHNRLYWYRQTLGQGPEFLTYFQNEAQLEKSRLLSDRFSAERPKGSFSTLEIQRTEQGDSAMYLCASSFPSGSTDTQYFGPGTRLTVL.

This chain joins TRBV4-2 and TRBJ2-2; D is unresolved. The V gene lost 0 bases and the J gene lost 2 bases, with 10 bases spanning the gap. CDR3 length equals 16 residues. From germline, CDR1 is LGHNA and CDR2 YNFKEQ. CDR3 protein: CASSQDLARNTGELFF. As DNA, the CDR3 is TGTGCCAGCAGCCAAGATCTGGCGCGAAACACCGGGGAGCTGTTTTTT.

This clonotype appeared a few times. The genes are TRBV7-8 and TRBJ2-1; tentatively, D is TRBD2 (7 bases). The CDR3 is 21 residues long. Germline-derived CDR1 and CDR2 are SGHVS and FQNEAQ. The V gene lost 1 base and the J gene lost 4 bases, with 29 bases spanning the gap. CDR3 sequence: CASSLVRTAARLAEFYNEQFF. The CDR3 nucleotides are TGTGCCAGCAGCTTAGTGCGGACAGCGGCGCGGCTAGCGGAATTTTACAATGAGCAGTTCTTC. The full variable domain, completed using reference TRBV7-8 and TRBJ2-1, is GAGVSQSPRYKVAKRGQDVALRCDPISGHVSLFWYQQALGQGPEFLTYFQNEAQLDKSGLPSDRFFAERPEGSVSTLKIQRTQQEDSAVYLCASSLVRTAARLAEFYNEQFFGPGTRLTVL.